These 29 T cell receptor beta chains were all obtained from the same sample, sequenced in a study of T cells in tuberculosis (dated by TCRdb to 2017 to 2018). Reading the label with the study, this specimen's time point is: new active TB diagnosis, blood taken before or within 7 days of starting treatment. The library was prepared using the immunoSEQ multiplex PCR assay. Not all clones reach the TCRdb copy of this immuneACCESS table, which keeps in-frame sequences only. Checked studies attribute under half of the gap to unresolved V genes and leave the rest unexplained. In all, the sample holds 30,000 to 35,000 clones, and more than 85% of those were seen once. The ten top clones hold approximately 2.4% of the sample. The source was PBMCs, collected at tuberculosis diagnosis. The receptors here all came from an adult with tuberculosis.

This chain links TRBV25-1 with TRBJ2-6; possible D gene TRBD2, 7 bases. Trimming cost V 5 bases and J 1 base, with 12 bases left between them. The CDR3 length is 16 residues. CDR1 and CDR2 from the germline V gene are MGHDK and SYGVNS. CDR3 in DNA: TGTGCCAGCAGTCAAGAGGGGGGGTCTGGGGCCAACGTCCTGACTTTC. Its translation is CASSQEGGSGANVLTF.

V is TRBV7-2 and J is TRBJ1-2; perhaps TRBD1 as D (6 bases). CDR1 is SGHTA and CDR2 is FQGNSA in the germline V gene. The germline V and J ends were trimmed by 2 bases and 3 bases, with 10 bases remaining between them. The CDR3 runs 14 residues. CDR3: CASSLKDSYYGYTF. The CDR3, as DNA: TGTGCCAGCAGCTTAAAGGACAGTTACTATGGCTACACCTTC.

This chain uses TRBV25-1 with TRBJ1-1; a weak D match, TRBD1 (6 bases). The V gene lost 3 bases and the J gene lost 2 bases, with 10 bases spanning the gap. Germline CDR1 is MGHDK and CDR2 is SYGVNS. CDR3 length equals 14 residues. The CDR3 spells CASSDRQVNTEAFF. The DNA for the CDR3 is TGTGCCAGCAGTGATCGACAGGTTAACACTGAAGCTTTCTTT. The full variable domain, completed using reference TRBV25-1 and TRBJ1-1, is EADIYQTPRYLVIGTGKKITLECSQTMGHDKMYWYQQDPGMELHLIHYSYGVNSTEKGDLSSESTVSRIRTEHFPLTLESARPSHTSQYLCASSDRQVNTEAFFGQGTRLTVV.

In nucleotides, the CDR3 is TGTGCCAGCAGCCATCAGGGGGGTCAGCCCCAGCATTTT. Translation gives CASSHQGGQPQHF. The V and J genes are TRBV5-6 and TRBJ1-5, with 7 nucleotides matching TRBD1. The V segment lost 4 bases and the J segment 6 bases; nucleotides outside the gene matches: 4. Per the germline V gene, CDR1 is SGHDT and CDR2 is YYEEEE. This CDR3 is built from 13 residues.

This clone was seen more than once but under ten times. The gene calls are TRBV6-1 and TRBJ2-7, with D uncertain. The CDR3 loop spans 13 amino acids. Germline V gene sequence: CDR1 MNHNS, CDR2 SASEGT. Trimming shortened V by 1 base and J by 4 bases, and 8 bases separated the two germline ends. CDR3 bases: TGTGCCAGCAGTGAAGTAGAAGCGTACGAGCAGTACGTC. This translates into CASSEVEAYEQYV.

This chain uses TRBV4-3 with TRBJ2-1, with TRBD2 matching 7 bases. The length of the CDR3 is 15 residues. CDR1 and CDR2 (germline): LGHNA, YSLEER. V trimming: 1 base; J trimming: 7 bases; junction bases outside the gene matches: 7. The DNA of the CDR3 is TGCGCCAGCAGCCAAGGCAGCGGGGTGGGGAATGAGCAGTTCTTC. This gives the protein CASSQGSGVGNEQFF.

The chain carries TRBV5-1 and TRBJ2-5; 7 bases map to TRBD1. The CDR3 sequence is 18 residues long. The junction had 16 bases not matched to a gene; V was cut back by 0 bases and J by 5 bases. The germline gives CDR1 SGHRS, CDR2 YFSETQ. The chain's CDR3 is CASSLAPGDRVLRETQYF. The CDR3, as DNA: TGCGCCAGCAGCTTGGCCCCGGGTGACAGGGTCTTGAGGGAGACCCAGTACTTC.

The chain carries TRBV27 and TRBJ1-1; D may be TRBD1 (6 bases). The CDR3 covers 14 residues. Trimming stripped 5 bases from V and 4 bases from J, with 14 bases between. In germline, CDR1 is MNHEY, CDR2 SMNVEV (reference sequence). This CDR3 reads CASSLSRGSTEAFF. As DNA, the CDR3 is TGTGCCAGCAGTCTTAGTAGGGGGAGCACTGAAGCTTTCTTT.

The CDR3 DNA is TGTGCCAGCAGTGAAGAGAGGCTAGCGGGGAACTCCTACAATGAGCAGTTCTTC. Protein: CASSEERLAGNSYNEQFF. The gene calls are TRBV25-1 and TRBJ2-1, with 9 bases aligning to TRBD2. Losses at the gene ends were 2 bases for V and 0 bases for J; bases not matched to a gene: 8. The CDR3 has 18 amino acids. Germline loops: CDR1 MGHDK, CDR2 SYGVNS.

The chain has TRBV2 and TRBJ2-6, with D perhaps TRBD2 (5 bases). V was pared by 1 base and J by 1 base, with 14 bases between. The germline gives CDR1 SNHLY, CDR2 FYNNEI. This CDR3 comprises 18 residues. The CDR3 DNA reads TGTGCCAGCAGTGAAGGGAGGTTGGCTCGGTCTGGGGCCAACGTCCTGACTTTC. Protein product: CASSEGRLARSGANVLTF.

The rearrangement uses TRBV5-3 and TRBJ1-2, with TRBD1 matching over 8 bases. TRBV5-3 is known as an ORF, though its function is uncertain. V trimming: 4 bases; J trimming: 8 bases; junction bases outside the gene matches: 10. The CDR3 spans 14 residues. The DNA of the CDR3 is TGTGCCAGAAGCCTAGGACAGGGACTGGGGGGCTACACCTTC. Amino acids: CARSLGQGLGGYTF.

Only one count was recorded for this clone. The CDR3 region is CASSQGQHSGNTIYF. For the CDR3, the DNA is TGCGCCAGCAGCCAAGGACAGCACTCTGGAAACACCATATATTTT. The rearrangement joins TRBV4-1 to TRBJ1-3; D is perhaps TRBD1 (5 bases). Germline-derived CDR1 and CDR2 are MGHRA and YSYEKL. V dropped 1 base and J dropped 0 bases, with 7 bases sitting between them. This CDR3 has 15 amino acids.

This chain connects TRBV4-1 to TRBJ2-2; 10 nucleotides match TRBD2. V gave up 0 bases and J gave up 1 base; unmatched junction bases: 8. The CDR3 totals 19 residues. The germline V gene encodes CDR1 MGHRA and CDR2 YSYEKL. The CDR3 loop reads CASSQDLVAGGLNTGELFF. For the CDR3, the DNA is TGCGCCAGCAGCCAAGATCTAGTAGCGGGGGGCCTGAACACCGGGGAGCTGTTTTTT.

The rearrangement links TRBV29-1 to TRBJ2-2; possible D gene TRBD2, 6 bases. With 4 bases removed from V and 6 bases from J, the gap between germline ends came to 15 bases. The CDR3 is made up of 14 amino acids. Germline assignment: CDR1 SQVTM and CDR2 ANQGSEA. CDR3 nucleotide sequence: TGCAGCGTTGGGGGGAGGATAAGATCCGGGGAGCTGTTTTTT. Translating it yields CSVGGRIRSGELFF.

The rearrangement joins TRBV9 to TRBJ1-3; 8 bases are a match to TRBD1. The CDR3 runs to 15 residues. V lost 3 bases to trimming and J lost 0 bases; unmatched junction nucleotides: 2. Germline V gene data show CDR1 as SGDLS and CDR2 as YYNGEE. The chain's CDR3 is CASSETGGSGNTIYF. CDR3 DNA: TGTGCCAGCAGCGAAACAGGGGGCTCTGGAAACACCATATATTTT.

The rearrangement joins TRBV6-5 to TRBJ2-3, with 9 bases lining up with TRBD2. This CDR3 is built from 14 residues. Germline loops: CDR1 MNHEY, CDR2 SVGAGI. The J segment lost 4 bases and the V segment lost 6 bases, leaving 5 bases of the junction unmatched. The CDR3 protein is CASSKGTSSDTQYF. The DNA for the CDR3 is TGTGCCAGCAGCAAAGGGACTAGCTCAGATACGCAGTATTTT.

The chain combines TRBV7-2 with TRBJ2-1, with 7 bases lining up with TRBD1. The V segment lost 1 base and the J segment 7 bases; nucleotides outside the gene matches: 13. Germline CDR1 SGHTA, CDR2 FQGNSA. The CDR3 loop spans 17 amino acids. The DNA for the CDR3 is TGTGCCAGCAGCTTAGAAGGTTGGTCGGCAGGGGGAAATGAGCAGTTCTTC. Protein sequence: CASSLEGWSAGGNEQFF.

CDR3 DNA: TGTGCCAGCAGTTTTGGGGCGGGAGAAAAAGGCTACACCTTC. Translated, it gives CASSFGAGEKGYTF. V and J are TRBV27 and TRBJ1-2; weak D call: TRBD1 (5 bases). This CDR3 contains 14 residues. V was trimmed by 3 bases and J by 8 bases, leaving 16 bases between them. Germline V CDR1 and CDR2: MNHEY, SMNVEV (reference sequence).

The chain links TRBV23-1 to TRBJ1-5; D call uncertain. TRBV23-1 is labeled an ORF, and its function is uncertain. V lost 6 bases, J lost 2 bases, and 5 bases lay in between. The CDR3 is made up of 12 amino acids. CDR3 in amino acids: CASREGNQPQHF. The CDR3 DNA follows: TGCGCCAGCAGGGAGGGCAATCAGCCCCAGCATTTT.

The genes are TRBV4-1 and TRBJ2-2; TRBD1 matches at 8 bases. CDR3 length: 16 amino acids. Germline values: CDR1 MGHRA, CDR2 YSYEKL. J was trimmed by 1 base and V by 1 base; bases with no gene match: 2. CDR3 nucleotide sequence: TGCGCCAGCAGCCAAGTAGGGACAGGGAACACCGGGGAGCTGTTTTTT. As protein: CASSQVGTGNTGELFF.

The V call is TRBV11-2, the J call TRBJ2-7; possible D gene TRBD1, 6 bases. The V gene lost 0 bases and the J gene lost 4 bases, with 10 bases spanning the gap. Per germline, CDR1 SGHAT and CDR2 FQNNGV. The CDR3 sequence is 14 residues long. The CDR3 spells CASSLDRGSYEQYF. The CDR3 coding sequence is TGTGCCAGCAGCTTAGACAGGGGATCGTACGAGCAGTACTTC.

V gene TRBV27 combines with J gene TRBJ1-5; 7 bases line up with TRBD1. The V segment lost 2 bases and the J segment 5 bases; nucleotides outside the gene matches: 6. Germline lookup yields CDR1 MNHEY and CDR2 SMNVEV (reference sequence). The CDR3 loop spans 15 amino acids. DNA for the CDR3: TGTGCCAGCAGTTTACGGGCAGGGGGTTATCAGCCCCAGCATTTT. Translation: CASSLRAGGYQPQHF.

This CDR3 is CASSHTGGPRDTEAFF. CDR3 sequence (DNA): TGCGCCAGCAGCCACACAGGGGGGCCTCGGGACACTGAAGCTTTCTTT. V usage is TRBV4-1 and J usage is TRBJ1-1, with TRBD1 matching 8 bases. Trimming removed 3 bases from V and 3 bases from J; junction bases left unmatched: 9. The CDR3 contains 16 residues. Germline V gives CDR1 MGHRA, CDR2 YSYEKL.

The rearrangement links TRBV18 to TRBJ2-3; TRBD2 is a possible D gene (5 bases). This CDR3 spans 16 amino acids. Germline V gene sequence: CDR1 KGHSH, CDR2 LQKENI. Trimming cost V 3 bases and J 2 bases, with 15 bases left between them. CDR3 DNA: TGTGCCAGCTCACCTTCGGCTAGCCGGGACACAGATACGCAGTATTTT. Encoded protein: CASSPSASRDTDTQYF.

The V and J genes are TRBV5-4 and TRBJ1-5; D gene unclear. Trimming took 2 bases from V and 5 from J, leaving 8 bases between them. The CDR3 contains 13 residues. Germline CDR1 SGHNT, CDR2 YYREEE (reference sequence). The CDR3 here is CASSFDKYQPQHF. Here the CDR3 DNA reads TGTGCCAGCAGCTTTGACAAATATCAGCCCCAGCATTTT. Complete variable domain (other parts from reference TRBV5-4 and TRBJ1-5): ETGVTQSPTHLIKTRGQQVTLRCSSQSGHNTVSWYQQALGQGPQFIFQYYREEENGRGNFPPRFSGLQFPNYSSELNVNALELDDSALYLCASSFDKYQPQHFGDGTRLSIL.

CDR3 DNA sequence: TGCGCCAGCAGCCGGACCGGGACTCCCGGAGGAGAGACCCAGTACTTC. The encoded protein is CASSRTGTPGGETQYF. This sequence joins TRBV4-1 and TRBJ2-5; TRBD2 is a possible D gene (6 bases). Between the trimmed V and J ends, which lost 4 bases and 4 bases, there was a span of 19 bases. Per the germline V gene, CDR1 is MGHRA and CDR2 is YSYEKL. The CDR3 contains 16 residues.

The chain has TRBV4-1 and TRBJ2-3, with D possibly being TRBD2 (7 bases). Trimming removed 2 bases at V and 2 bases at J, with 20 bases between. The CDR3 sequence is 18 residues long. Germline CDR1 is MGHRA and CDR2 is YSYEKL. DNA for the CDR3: TGCGCCAGCAGCCAATCCCTTGGGGGGGGACACAACACAGATACGCAGTATTTT. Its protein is CASSQSLGGGHNTDTQYF.

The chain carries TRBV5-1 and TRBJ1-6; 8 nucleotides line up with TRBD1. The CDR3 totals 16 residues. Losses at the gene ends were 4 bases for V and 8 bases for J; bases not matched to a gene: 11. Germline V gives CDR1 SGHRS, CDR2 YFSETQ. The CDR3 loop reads CASSPIPQGGDSPLHF. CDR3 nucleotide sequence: TGCGCCAGCAGCCCCATACCACAGGGGGGGGATTCACCCCTCCACTTT. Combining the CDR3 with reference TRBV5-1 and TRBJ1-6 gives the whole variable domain KAGVTQTPRYLIKTRGQQVTLSCSPISGHRSVSWYQQTPGQGLQFLFEYFSETQRNKGNFPGRFSGRQFSNSRSEMNVSTLELGDSALYLCASSPIPQGGDSPLHFGNGTRLTVT.

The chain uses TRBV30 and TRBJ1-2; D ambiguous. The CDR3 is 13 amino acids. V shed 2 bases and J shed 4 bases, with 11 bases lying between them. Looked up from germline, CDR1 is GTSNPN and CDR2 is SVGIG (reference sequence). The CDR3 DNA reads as TGTGCCTGGAGTCCATCACAGTCCTATGGCTACACCTTC. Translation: CAWSPSQSYGYTF.